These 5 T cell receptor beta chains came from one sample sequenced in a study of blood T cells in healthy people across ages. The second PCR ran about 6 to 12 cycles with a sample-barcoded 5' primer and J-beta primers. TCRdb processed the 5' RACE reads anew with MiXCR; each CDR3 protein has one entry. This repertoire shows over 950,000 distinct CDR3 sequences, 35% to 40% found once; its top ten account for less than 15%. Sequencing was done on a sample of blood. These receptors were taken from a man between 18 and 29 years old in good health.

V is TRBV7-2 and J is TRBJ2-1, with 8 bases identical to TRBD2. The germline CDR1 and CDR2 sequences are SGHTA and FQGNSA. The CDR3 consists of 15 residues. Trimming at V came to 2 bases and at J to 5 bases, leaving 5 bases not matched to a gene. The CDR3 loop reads CASSLTLAENNEQFF. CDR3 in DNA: TGTGCCAGCAGCTTAACACTAGCGGAGAACAATGAGCAGTTCTTC.

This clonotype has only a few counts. CDR3 nucleotide sequence: TGCAGTGCAAGGGTCCCGAACACTGAAGCTTTCTTT. Protein: CSARVPNTEAFF. The chain joins TRBV20-1 to TRBJ1-1; D gene unclear. The CDR3 sequence is 12 residues long. Trimming removed 6 bases from V and 1 base from J, with 9 bases in between. Germline CDR1 DFQATT, CDR2 SNEGSKA (reference sequence).

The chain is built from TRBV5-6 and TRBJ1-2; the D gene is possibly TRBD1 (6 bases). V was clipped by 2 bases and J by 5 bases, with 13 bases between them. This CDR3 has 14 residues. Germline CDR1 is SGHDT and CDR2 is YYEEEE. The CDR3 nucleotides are TGTGCCAGCAGCTTCGGGACATCCGTGTATGGCTACACCTTC. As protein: CASSFGTSVYGYTF.

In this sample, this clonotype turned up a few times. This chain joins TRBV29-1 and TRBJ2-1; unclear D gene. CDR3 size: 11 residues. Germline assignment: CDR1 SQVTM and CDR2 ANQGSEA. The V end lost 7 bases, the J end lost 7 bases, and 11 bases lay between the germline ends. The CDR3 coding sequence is TGCAGCGCGCCCCATTCGAATGAGCAGTTCTTC. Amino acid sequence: CSAPHSNEQFF.

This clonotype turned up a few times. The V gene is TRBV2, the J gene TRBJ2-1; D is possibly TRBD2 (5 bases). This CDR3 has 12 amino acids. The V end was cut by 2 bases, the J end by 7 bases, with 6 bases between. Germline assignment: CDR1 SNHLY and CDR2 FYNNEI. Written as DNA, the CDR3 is TGTGCCAGCAGTGAATGGAGGAATGAGCAGTTCTTC. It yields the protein CASSEWRNEQFF.